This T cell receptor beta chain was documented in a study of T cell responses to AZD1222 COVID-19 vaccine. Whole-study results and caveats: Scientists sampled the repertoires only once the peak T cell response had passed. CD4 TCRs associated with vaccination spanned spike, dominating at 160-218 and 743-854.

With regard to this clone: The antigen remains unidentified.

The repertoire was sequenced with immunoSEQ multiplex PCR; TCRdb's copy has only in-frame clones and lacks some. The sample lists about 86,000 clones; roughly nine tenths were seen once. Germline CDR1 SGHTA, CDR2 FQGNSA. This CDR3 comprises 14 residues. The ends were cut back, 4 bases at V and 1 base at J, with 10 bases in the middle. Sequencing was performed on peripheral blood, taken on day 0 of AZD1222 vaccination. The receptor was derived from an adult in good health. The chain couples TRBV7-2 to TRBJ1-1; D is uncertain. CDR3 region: CASSSGQQNTEAFF. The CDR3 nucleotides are TGTGCCAGCAGCTCTGGGCAGCAGAACACTGAAGCTTTCTTT.